The 15 T cell receptor beta chains below all came from one sample that was sequenced in a study of PD-1 blockade in classical Hodgkin lymphoma. Profiling relied on immunoSEQ multiplex PCR, and the TCRdb table lists in-frame clones only, not all of them. The table has around 42,000 clones, over 55% seen once. Each patient experienced a relapse that followed autologous stem cell transplantation, and brentuximab vedotin exposure varied. The sequenced sample was peripheral blood mononuclear cells (PBMCs), obtained at baseline. The receptors come from a human donor with classical Hodgkin lymphoma.

The chain combines TRBV27 with TRBJ1-1, with D possibly TRBD1 on 5 matching bases. Germline V gives CDR1 MNHEY, CDR2 SMNVEV (reference sequence). This CDR3 has 13 amino acids. Trimming stripped 7 bases from V and 0 bases from J, with 9 bases between. CDR3 sequence: CASKIQVNTEAFF. The CDR3 DNA reads TGTGCCAGCAAGATACAGGTGAACACTGAAGCTTTCTTT.

This clone was seen just once. The gene calls are TRBV18 and TRBJ2-7; TRBD1 is a possible D gene (6 bases). Germline CDR1 KGHSH, CDR2 LQKENI. The CDR3 runs 15 residues. Trimming took off 4 bases at V and 3 bases at J, with 16 bases between the two ends. CDR3 loop: CASSRGRTESYEQYF. The CDR3 region has the DNA TGTGCCAGCTCACGGGGTAGGACAGAAAGCTACGAGCAGTACTTC.

DNA for the CDR3: TGTGCCAGCAGCCAATCCTCTTACGGCACTGAAGCTTTCTTT. It encodes CASSQSSYGTEAFF. This chain joins TRBV27 and TRBJ1-1; D is ambiguous. V shed 6 bases and J shed 4 bases, with 15 bases lying between them. CDR1 is MNHEY and CDR2 is SMNVEV in the germline V gene (reference sequence). This CDR3 has 14 amino acids.

The gene calls are TRBV7-6 and TRBJ2-2; D is unresolved. The CDR3 is made up of 16 amino acids. CDR1 and CDR2 from the germline V gene are SGHVS and FNYEAQ. The V end was cut by 2 bases, the J end by 6 bases, with 16 bases between. CDR3 in amino acids: CASSLNPVTPPGELFF. CDR3 nucleotides: TGTGCCAGCAGCTTAAACCCCGTGACACCTCCCGGGGAGCTGTTTTTT.

The chain is built from TRBV11-2 and TRBJ2-3; 8 bases match TRBD2. The germline CDR1 and CDR2 sequences are SGHAT and FQNNGV. V was clipped by 3 bases and J by 4 bases; unmatched bases: 15. This CDR3 is 18 amino acids long. CDR3 loop: CASSFFPGVSGEADTQYF. As DNA, the CDR3 is TGTGCCAGCAGCTTTTTCCCCGGGGTTAGCGGGGAGGCAGATACGCAGTATTTT.

The J gene is TRBJ2-7, the V gene TRBV7-9, with 14 bases identical to TRBD2. Trimming cost V 5 bases and J 0 bases; bases outside gene matches: 12. Per germline, CDR1 SEHNR and CDR2 FQNEAQ (reference sequence). The CDR3 contains 19 residues. CDR3 region: CASSPRHLGLAGASYEQYF. CDR3 DNA: TGTGCCAGCAGCCCCCGACACTTGGGACTAGCGGGGGCCTCCTACGAGCAGTACTTC.

Concerning this clone itself: Germline and junction disagree at one end, which may indicate a read error. The gene calls are TRBV7-7 and TRBJ2-7; 8 bases map to TRBD2. Germline loops: CDR1 SSHAT, CDR2 FNYEAQ (reference sequence). The CDR3 runs 15 residues. This CDR3 is CASSPRSGSVDEQYF. CDR3 DNA: TGTGCTAGCAGCCCCCGGAGCGGGAGTGTCGACGAGCAGTACTTC. The entire variable domain, with the rest obtained from reference TRBV7-7 and TRBJ2-7, is as follows: GAGVSQSPRYKVTKRGQDVTLRCDPISSHATLYWYQQALGQGPEFLTYFNYEAQPDKSGLPSDRFSAERPEGSISTLTIQRTEQRDSAMYRCASSPRSGSVDEQYFGPGTRLTVT.

This sequence joins TRBV19 and TRBJ2-5; possible D gene TRBD2, 6 bases. Deletions cut 4 bases from V and 1 base from J, with 13 bases between. This CDR3 spans 15 amino acids. The germline V gene has CDR1 LNHDA and CDR2 SQIVND (reference sequence). Here the CDR3 reads CASSRGSSVQETQYF. The CDR3 bases are TGTGCCAGTAGTAGGGGGTCTAGCGTCCAAGAGACCCAGTACTTC.

This clone was observed a handful of times. This sequence joins TRBV19 and TRBJ1-1, with D hard to call. Germline CDR1 LNHDA, CDR2 SQIVND (reference sequence). The length of the CDR3 is 13 residues. The V gene lost 3 bases and the J gene lost 1 base, with 6 bases spanning the gap. This CDR3 is CASSIQKNTEAFF. The CDR3 nucleotides read TGTGCCAGTAGTATCCAAAAGAACACTGAAGCTTTCTTT.

This clone appeared a few times. Other DNA sequences of this sample code for an identical CDR3. The chain uses TRBV5-1 and TRBJ2-7; D ambiguous. V lost 0 bases and J 2 bases, leaving 6 bases between the germline ends. This CDR3 comprises 13 residues. Germline V gene data show CDR1 as SGHRS and CDR2 as YFSETQ. CDR3 amino acids: CASSLGLTYEQYF. The CDR3 bases are TGCGCCAGCAGCTTGGGCCTAACCTACGAGCAGTACTTC.

This clone was seen only once. This sequence joins TRBV4-3 and TRBJ1-6, with unresolved D. The CDR3 is 13 amino acids. CDR1 is LGHNA, CDR2 YSLEER, per germline. V lost 0 bases, J lost 9 bases, and 6 bases lay in between. CDR3 in DNA: TGCGCCAGCAGCCAAGATTCGGGTTCACCCCTCCACTTT. This gives the protein CASSQDSGSPLHF.

The CDR3 bases are TGTGCCAGCAGTTTAAAGGTTTCGTGGTCACCCCTCCACTTT. Its protein product is CASSLKVSWSPLHF. The chain uses TRBV27 and TRBJ1-6; D gene unclear. Germline V gene sequence: CDR1 MNHEY, CDR2 SMNVEV (reference sequence). This CDR3 spans 14 amino acids. The germline V and J ends were trimmed by 2 bases and 10 bases, with 12 bases remaining between them.

The chain employs TRBV9 and TRBJ1-4; perhaps TRBD1 as D (6 bases). CDR3 length: 15 residues. The germline V gene has CDR1 SGDLS and CDR2 YYNGEE. Trimming pared 4 bases from V and 3 bases from J, leaving 13 bases between. In DNA form, the CDR3 reads TGTGCCAGCAGCTATTACAGGGATGCTAATGAAAAACTGTTTTTT. It yields the protein CASSYYRDANEKLFF. The whole variable domain, filled in from reference TRBV9 and TRBJ1-4, reads DSGVTQTPKHLITATGQRVTLRCSPRSGDLSVYWYQQSLDQGLQFLIQYYNGEERAKGNILERFSAQQFPDLHSELNLSSLELGDSALYFCASSYYRDANEKLFFGSGTQLSVL.

The genes are TRBV7-8 and TRBJ1-1; perhaps TRBD1 as D (5 bases). Germline CDR1 SGHVS, CDR2 FQNEAQ. V dropped 2 bases and J dropped 0 bases, with 13 bases sitting between them. This CDR3 is 16 amino acids long. CDR3 residues: CASSLTSGGMNTEAFF. CDR3 bases: TGTGCCAGCAGCTTAACGTCGGGGGGTATGAACACTGAAGCTTTCTTT.

This clone was observed once. V and J are TRBV28 and TRBJ2-7; tentative D call: TRBD2 (6 bases). Germline V gene lookup returns CDR1 MDHEN and CDR2 SYDVKM. Trimming left V 3 bases short and J 2 bases short, with 11 bases between. This CDR3 is built from 14 residues. CDR3: CASSFGTGTYEQYF. Written as DNA, the CDR3 is TGTGCCAGCAGTTTCGGGACTGGGACCTACGAGCAGTACTTC.